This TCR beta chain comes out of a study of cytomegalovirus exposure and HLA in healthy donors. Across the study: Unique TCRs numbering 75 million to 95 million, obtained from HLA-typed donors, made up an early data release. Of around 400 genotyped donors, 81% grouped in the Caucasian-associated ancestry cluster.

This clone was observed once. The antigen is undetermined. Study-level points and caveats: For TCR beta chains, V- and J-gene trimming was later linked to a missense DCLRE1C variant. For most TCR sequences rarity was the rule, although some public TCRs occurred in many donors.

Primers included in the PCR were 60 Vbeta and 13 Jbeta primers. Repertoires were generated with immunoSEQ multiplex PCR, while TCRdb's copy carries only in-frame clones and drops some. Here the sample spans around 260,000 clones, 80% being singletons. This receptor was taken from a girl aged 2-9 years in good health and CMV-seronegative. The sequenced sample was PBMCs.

This chain's CDR3 is CASSPNSGTDFYGYTF. In DNA, the CDR3 is TGTGCCAGCAGTCCGAATAGCGGGACAGACTTCTATGGCTACACCTTC. V is TRBV27 and J is TRBJ1-2; TRBD1 agrees at 7 bases. The CDR3 has 16 residues. Germline lookup yields CDR1 MNHEY and CDR2 SMNVEV (reference sequence). J was trimmed by 4 bases and V by 5 bases; bases with no gene match: 13.